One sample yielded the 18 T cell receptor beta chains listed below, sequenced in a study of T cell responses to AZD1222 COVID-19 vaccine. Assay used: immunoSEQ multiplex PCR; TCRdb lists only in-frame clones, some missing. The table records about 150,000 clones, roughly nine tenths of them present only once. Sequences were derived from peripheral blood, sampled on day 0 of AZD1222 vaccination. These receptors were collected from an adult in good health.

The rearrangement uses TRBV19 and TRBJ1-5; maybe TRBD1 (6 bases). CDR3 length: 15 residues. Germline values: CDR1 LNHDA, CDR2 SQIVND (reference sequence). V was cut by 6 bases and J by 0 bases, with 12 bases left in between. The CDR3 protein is CASSQGSNSNQPQHF. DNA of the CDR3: TGTGCCAGTAGCCAGGGGTCTAATAGCAATCAGCCCCAGCATTTT.

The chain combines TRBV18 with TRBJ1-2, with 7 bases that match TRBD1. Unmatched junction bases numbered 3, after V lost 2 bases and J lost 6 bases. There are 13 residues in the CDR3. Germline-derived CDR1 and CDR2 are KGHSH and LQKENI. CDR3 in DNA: TGTGCCAGCTCACCAAGGGGGCGGGATGGCTACACCTTC. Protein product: CASSPRGRDGYTF.

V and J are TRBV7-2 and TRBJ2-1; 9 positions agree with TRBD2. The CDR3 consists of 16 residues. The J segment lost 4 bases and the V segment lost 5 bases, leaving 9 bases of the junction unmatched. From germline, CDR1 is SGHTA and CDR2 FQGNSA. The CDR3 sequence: CASSLERLAGYNEQFF. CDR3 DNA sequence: TGTGCCAGCAGCCTGGAGCGGCTAGCGGGGTACAATGAGCAGTTCTTC.

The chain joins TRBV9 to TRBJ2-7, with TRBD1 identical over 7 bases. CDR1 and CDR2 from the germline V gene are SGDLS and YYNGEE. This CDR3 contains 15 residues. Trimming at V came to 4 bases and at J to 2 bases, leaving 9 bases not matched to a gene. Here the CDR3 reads CASSIAPGTAYEQYF. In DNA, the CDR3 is TGTGCCAGCAGCATAGCTCCCGGGACAGCCTACGAGCAGTACTTC.

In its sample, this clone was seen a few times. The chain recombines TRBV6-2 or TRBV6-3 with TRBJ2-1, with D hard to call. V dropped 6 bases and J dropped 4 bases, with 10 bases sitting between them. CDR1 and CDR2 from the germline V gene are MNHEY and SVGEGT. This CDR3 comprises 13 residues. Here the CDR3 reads CASSPGEYNEQFF. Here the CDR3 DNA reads TGTGCCAGCAGCCCGGGCGAATACAATGAGCAGTTCTTC.

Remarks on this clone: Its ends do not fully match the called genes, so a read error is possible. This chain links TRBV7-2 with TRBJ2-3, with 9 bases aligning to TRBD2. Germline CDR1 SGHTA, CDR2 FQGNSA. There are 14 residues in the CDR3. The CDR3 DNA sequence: TGTGCCAGCAGCGTAGCGGGAGTTGGAGATACGCAGTATTTT. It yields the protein CASSVAGVGDTQYF.

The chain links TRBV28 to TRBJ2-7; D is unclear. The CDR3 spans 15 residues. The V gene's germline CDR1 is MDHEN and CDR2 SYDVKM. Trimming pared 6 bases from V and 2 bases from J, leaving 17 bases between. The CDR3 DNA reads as TGTGCCAGCAGGTTTTCGTTTCGGCAGACCTACGAGCAGTACTTC. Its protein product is CASRFSFRQTYEQYF.

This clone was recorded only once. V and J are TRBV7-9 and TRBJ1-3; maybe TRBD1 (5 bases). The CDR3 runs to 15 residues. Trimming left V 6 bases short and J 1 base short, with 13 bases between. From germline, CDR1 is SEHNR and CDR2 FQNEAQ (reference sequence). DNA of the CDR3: TGTGCCAGCAGTCTAGTTCAGGGATCTGGAAACACCATATATTTT. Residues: CASSLVQGSGNTIYF.

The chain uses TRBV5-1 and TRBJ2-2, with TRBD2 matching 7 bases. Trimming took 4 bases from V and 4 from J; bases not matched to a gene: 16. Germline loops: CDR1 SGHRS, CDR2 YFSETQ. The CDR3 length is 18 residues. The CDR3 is CASSARITSVKSTGELFF. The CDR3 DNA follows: TGCGCCAGCAGCGCGCGGATTACTAGCGTCAAAAGCACCGGGGAGCTGTTTTTT.

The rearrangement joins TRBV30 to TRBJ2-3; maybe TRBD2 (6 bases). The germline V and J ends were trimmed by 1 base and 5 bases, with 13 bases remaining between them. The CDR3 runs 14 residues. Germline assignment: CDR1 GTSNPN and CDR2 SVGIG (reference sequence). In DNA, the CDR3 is TGTGCCTGGAGTGGGACGGGAGAGGTAGATACGCAGTATTTT. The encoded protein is CAWSGTGEVDTQYF.

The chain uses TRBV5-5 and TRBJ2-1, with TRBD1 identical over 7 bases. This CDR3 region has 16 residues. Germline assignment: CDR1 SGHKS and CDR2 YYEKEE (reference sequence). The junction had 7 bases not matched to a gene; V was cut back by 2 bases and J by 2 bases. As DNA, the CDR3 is TGTGCCAGCAGCTTAAAGACAGGGTTGACCTACAATGAGCAGTTCTTC. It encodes CASSLKTGLTYNEQFF. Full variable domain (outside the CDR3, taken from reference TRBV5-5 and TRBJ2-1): DAGVTQSPTHLIKTRGQQVTLRCSPISGHKSVSWYQQVLGQGPQFIFQYYEKEERGRGNFPDRFSARQFPNYSSELNVNALLLGDSALYLCASSLKTGLTYNEQFFGPGTRLTVL.

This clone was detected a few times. Here the CDR3 reads CASSISAYRVDTQYF. As DNA, the CDR3 is TGTGCCAGTAGTATTTCCGCATACAGGGTGGATACGCAGTATTTT. The chain carries TRBV19 and TRBJ2-3; maybe TRBD1 (6 bases). CDR1 is LNHDA, CDR2 SQIVND, per germline (reference sequence). The CDR3 is made up of 15 amino acids. Trimming stripped 3 bases from V and 6 bases from J, with 16 bases between.

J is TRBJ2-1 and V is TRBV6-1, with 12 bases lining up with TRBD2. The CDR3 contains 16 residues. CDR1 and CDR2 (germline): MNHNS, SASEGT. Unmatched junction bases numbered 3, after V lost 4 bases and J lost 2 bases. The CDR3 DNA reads TGTGCCAGCAGTGTGACTAGCGGGAGTCCCTACAATGAGCAGTTCTTC. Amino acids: CASSVTSGSPYNEQFF.

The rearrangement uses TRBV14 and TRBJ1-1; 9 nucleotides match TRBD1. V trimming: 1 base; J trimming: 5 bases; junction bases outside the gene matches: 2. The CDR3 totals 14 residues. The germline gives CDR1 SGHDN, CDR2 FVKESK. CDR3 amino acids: CASSQGTGVTEAFF. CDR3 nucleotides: TGTGCCAGCAGCCAAGGGACAGGGGTTACTGAAGCTTTCTTT.

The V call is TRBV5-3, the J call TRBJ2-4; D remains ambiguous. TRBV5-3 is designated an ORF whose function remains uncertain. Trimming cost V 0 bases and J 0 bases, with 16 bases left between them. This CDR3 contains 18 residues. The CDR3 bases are TGTGCCAGAAGCTTGGCCAGATCTGGGATCTTAGCCAAAAACATTCAGTACTTC. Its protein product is CARSLARSGILAKNIQYF.

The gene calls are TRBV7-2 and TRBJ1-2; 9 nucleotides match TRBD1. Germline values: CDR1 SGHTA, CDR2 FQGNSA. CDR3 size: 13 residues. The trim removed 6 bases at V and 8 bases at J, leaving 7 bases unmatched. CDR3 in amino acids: CASSGTGIRGYTF. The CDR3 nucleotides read TGTGCCAGCAGTGGGACAGGGATTCGAGGCTACACCTTC.

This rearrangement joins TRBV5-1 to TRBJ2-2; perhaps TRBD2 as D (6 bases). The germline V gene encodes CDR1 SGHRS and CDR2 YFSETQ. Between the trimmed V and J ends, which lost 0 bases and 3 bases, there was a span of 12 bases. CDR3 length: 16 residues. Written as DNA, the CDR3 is TGCGCCAGCAGCTTGGTAGGGACTTCCGACACCGGGGAGCTGTTTTTT. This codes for CASSLVGTSDTGELFF. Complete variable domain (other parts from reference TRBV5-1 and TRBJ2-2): KAGVTQTPRYLIKTRGQQVTLSCSPISGHRSVSWYQQTPGQGLQFLFEYFSETQRNKGNFPGRFSGRQFSNSRSEMNVSTLELGDSALYLCASSLVGTSDTGELFFGEGSRLTVL.

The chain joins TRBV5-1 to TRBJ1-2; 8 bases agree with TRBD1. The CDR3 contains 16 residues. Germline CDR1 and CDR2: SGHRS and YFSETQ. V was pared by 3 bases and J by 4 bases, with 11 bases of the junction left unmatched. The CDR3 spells CASSSGQAILPYGYTF. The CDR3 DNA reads TGCGCCAGCAGCTCGGGACAGGCTATCCTCCCCTATGGCTACACCTTC.